This T cell receptor beta chain was sequenced during a study of control samples from healthy donors and cancer patients. V shed 4 bases and J shed 5 bases, with 8 bases lying between them. The CDR3 has 13 amino acids. The data were produced by immunoSEQ multiplex PCR, yet TCRdb's version contains in-frame clones alone and is incomplete. The table has some 120,000 clones, approximately 92% seen once. The chain couples TRBV12-3 or TRBV12-4 to TRBJ2-2; D is perhaps TRBD2 (5 bases). The TCR was taken from an older man with head and neck cancer. Sequencing was done on a sample of PBMCs. The CDR3 sequence: CASSSPGTGELFF. For the CDR3, the DNA is TGTGCCAGCAGTTCACCGGGGACCGGGGAGCTGTTTTTT.